The next 26 T cell receptor beta chains were all read from a single sample in a study of cytomegalovirus exposure and HLA in healthy donors. Clones were sequenced by immunoSEQ multiplex PCR, and TCRdb holds only the in-frame ones, with some missing. The sample shows 200,000 to 250,000 clones, roughly nine tenths of them seen only once. Specimen: PBMCs. The receptor source for this set is a man in his late teens or twenties in good health and CMV-seropositive.

The chain is built from TRBV5-1 and TRBJ2-5; tentative D call: TRBD1 (6 bases). V was trimmed by 0 bases and J by 5 bases, leaving 17 bases between them. This CDR3 is built from 16 residues. The germline CDR1 and CDR2 sequences are SGHRS and YFSETQ. The chain's CDR3 is CASSLAGQGRWETQYF. As DNA, the CDR3 is TGCGCCAGCAGCTTGGCCGGCCAGGGGCGGTGGGAGACCCAGTACTTC. Combining the CDR3 with reference TRBV5-1 and TRBJ2-5 gives the whole variable domain KAGVTQTPRYLIKTRGQQVTLSCSPISGHRSVSWYQQTPGQGLQFLFEYFSETQRNKGNFPGRFSGRQFSNSRSEMNVSTLELGDSALYLCASSLAGQGRWETQYFGPGTRLLVL.

V gene TRBV27 combines with J gene TRBJ1-2; 7 nucleotides line up with TRBD1. Germline V lookup: CDR1 MNHEY, CDR2 SMNVEV (reference sequence). The ends lost 6 bases at V and 4 bases at J; junction bases unmatched: 11. The CDR3 runs 15 residues. The CDR3 spells CASSPGDSRGYGYTF. The CDR3 DNA follows: TGTGCCAGCAGCCCTGGGGACAGTCGCGGCTATGGCTACACCTTC.

This clone was seen once. This chain uses TRBV13 with TRBJ2-1; D possibly corresponds to TRBD2 (5 bases). V was pared by 0 bases and J by 12 bases, with 18 bases between. This CDR3 has 15 residues. Looked up from germline, CDR1 is PRHDT and CDR2 is FYEKMQ (reference sequence). The CDR3 protein is CASSLGLGLAESQFF. The CDR3 nucleotides read TGTGCCAGCAGCTTAGGCCTAGGGCTAGCCGAGTCGCAGTTCTTC.

The genes are TRBV7-8 and TRBJ2-1; perhaps TRBD2 as D (5 bases). Trimming shortened V by 1 base and J by 9 bases, and 16 bases separated the two germline ends. Germline lookup yields CDR1 SGHVS and CDR2 FQNEAQ. The CDR3 totals 15 residues. CDR3 residues: CASSLDRGPRGEQFF. The CDR3 DNA is TGTGCCAGCAGCTTAGATCGCGGCCCCCGGGGTGAGCAGTTCTTC.

This clone came up once. CDR3 sequence: CASSLVQGISGANVLTF. The DNA of the CDR3 is TGCGCCAGCAGCTTGGTACAGGGGATATCTGGGGCCAACGTCCTGACTTTC. This sequence joins TRBV5-1 and TRBJ2-6, with 7 bases lining up with TRBD1. Germline assignment: CDR1 SGHRS and CDR2 YFSETQ. V was pared by 0 bases and J by 1 base, with 4 bases of the junction left unmatched. This CDR3 has 17 residues.

The rearrangement links TRBV4-3 to TRBJ2-1; either TRBD1 or TRBD2 may supply D (5 bases each). The CDR3 consists of 14 residues. Germline loops: CDR1 LGHNA, CDR2 YSLEER. Deletions cut 4 bases from V and 8 bases from J, with 15 bases between. The CDR3 DNA is TGCGCCAGCAGCCCCCGGGACGGGTGGGATGAGCAGTTCTTC. It encodes CASSPRDGWDEQFF.

The chain couples TRBV29-1 to TRBJ1-2; 12 positions match TRBD1. Germline CDR1 reads SQVTM; CDR2 reads ANQGSEA. After removal of 7 bases from V and 7 bases from J, the junction contained 10 bases not matched to a gene. The CDR3 loop spans 14 amino acids. The CDR3: CSAAGTGGTGGYTF. The CDR3 DNA follows: TGCAGCGCCGCCGGGACAGGGGGCACGGGTGGCTACACCTTC.

The chain has TRBV29-1 and TRBJ1-2, with D possibly TRBD1 on 6 matching bases. V dropped 1 base and J dropped 1 base, with 13 bases sitting between them. The germline V gene encodes CDR1 SQVTM and CDR2 ANQGSEA. The CDR3 contains 15 residues. This chain's CDR3 is CSVEGGGTYNYGYTF. CDR3 in DNA: TGCAGCGTTGAAGGAGGGGGAACATATAACTATGGCTACACCTTC. Supplemented by reference TRBV29-1 and TRBJ1-2, the full variable domain reads SAVISQKPSRDICQRGTSLTIQCQVDSQVTMMFWYRQQPGQSLTLIATANQGSEATYESGFVIDKFPISRPNLTFSTLTVSNMSPEDSSIYLCSVEGGGTYNYGYTFGSGTRLTVV.

CDR3 residues: CASSIGLLPEAFF. The CDR3 coding sequence is TGTGCCAGCAGCATCGGACTTCTTCCTGAAGCTTTCTTT. The rearrangement uses TRBV5-6 and TRBJ1-1; D ambiguous. CDR3 size: 13 residues. Trimming cost V 4 bases and J 6 bases, with 13 bases left between them. Germline CDR1 reads SGHDT; CDR2 reads YYEEEE.

This clone was picked up a small number of times. The chain is built from TRBV7-2 and TRBJ1-2; D is unresolved. The CDR3 extends over 14 amino acids. Germline assignment: CDR1 SGHTA and CDR2 FQGNSA. V was clipped by 0 bases and J by 10 bases, with 15 bases between them. The CDR3 nucleotides are TGTGCCAGCAGCTTAGCTTGGACCCTCGTTGACTACACCTTC. This gives the protein CASSLAWTLVDYTF.

J is TRBJ1-5 and V is TRBV6-5; no firm D call. Looked up from germline, CDR1 is MNHEY and CDR2 is SVGAGI. The CDR3 is 14 amino acids. V was pared by 0 bases and J by 7 bases, with 10 bases between. The CDR3 sequence is CASSYSMGRQPQHF. As DNA, the CDR3 is TGTGCCAGCAGTTACTCTATGGGGAGACAGCCCCAGCATTTT.

CDR3 loop: CASSFRGGQETQYF. In DNA, the CDR3 is TGTGCCAGCAGTTTCAGAGGGGGCCAAGAGACCCAGTACTTC. The chain employs TRBV28 and TRBJ2-5; TRBD1 is a possible D gene (6 bases). The CDR3 runs to 14 residues. V was shortened by 3 bases and J by 1 base, with 9 bases between the two germline ends. From germline, CDR1 is MDHEN and CDR2 SYDVKM.

The genes are TRBV6-5 and TRBJ1-2; D is unresolved. V lost 0 bases to trimming and J lost 4 bases, with 9 bases between them. The CDR3 covers 14 residues. The germline gives CDR1 MNHEY, CDR2 SVGAGI. CDR3 in amino acids: CASSYSTPFYGYTF. In nucleotides, the CDR3 is TGTGCCAGCAGTTACTCAACTCCTTTCTATGGCTACACCTTC.

V usage is TRBV12-5 and J usage is TRBJ1-1, with 10 bases matching TRBD1. The CDR3 is made up of 14 amino acids. Germline V gives CDR1 LGHNT, CDR2 FRNRAP. J was trimmed by 4 bases and V by 6 bases; bases with no gene match: 5. The DNA for the CDR3 is TGTGCTAGTGGACCCGGGACAGGGGTCACTGAAGCTTTCTTT. This codes for CASGPGTGVTEAFF. Based on the CDR3 plus reference TRBV12-5 and TRBJ1-1, the full variable domain is DARVTQTPRHKVTEMGQEVTMRCQPILGHNTVFWYRQTMMQGLELLAYFRNRAPLDDSGMPKDRFSAEMPDATLATLKIQPSEPRDSAVYFCASGPGTGVTEAFFGQGTRLTVV.

The chain uses TRBV5-6 and TRBJ2-2; 7 bases map to TRBD1. Germline V lookup: CDR1 SGHDT, CDR2 YYEEEE. The CDR3 spans 16 residues. Trimming cost V 0 bases and J 2 bases; bases outside gene matches: 4. CDR3 sequence: CASSLGQGVNTGELFF. The CDR3 nucleotides are TGTGCCAGCAGCTTGGGACAGGGAGTCAACACCGGGGAGCTGTTTTTT.

The chain employs TRBV7-8 and TRBJ1-5, with D maybe TRBD1 (5 bases). The CDR3 totals 15 residues. Trimming left V 1 base short and J 1 base short, with 8 bases between. Germline assignment: CDR1 SGHVS and CDR2 FQNEAQ. This CDR3 reads CASSLGQGSNQPQHF. Written as DNA, the CDR3 is TGTGCCAGCAGCTTAGGGCAGGGAAGCAATCAGCCCCAGCATTTT.

The chain employs TRBV7-6 and TRBJ1-4; D perhaps matches TRBD1 (5 bases). The CDR3 sequence is 15 residues long. Germline CDR1 reads SGHVS; CDR2 reads FNYEAQ. Trimming removed 3 bases from V and 4 bases from J, with 12 bases in between. The CDR3 loop is CASSLEYGGNEKLFF. The DNA of the CDR3 is TGTGCCAGCAGCTTGGAGTATGGGGGTAATGAAAAACTGTTTTTT. The variable domain in full, completed from reference TRBV7-6 and TRBJ1-4, reads GAGVSQSPRYKVTKRGQDVALRCDPISGHVSLYWYRQALGQGPEFLTYFNYEAQQDKSGLPNDRFSAERPEGSISTLTIQRTEQRDSAMYRCASSLEYGGNEKLFFGSGTQLSVL.

The chain employs TRBV7-9 and TRBJ2-7; TRBD2 aligns across 7 bases. With V trimmed by 4 bases and J by 1 base, 4 bases remained unmatched. The germline gives CDR1 SEHNR, CDR2 FQNEAQ (reference sequence). The CDR3 runs 14 residues. CDR3 bases: TGTGCCAGCAGCTGGGCTAGCGGTTCCTACGAGCAGTACTTC. Protein: CASSWASGSYEQYF.

V gene TRBV19 combines with J gene TRBJ1-1; maybe TRBD1 (5 bases). The CDR3 length is 14 residues. From germline, CDR1 is LNHDA and CDR2 SQIVND (reference sequence). V lost 5 bases to trimming and J lost 1 base, with 11 bases between them. The DNA for the CDR3 is TGTGCCAGTAGTGACAGCTCCCAGAACACTGAAGCTTTCTTT. Its protein product is CASSDSSQNTEAFF.

V gene TRBV30 combines with J gene TRBJ1-1; no clear D. Trimming shortened V by 8 bases and J by 5 bases, and 6 bases separated the two germline ends. The CDR3 loop spans 9 amino acids. Germline V gives CDR1 GTSNPN, CDR2 SVGIG (reference sequence). The CDR3 loop is CALGTEAFF. The CDR3, as DNA: TGTGCCCTGGGGACTGAAGCTTTCTTT.

This clone has just one count. The chain links TRBV5-1 to TRBJ2-3; 14 bases line up with TRBD2. V was pared by 4 bases and J by 5 bases, with 9 bases of the junction left unmatched. The length of the CDR3 is 17 residues. Germline V CDR1 and CDR2: SGHRS, YFSETQ. The CDR3 loop reads CASSLRLAGGPGDTQYF. The DNA of the CDR3 is TGCGCCAGCAGCCTACGACTAGCGGGAGGGCCGGGAGATACGCAGTATTTT.

The gene calls are TRBV5-1 and TRBJ2-4, with 10 positions matching TRBD2. CDR3 length: 16 amino acids. Germline lookup yields CDR1 SGHRS and CDR2 YFSETQ. The V gene end was trimmed by 0 bases and the J gene end by 8 bases; junction bases not matched to a gene: 8. The CDR3 here is CASSLGASGSGDIQYF. As DNA, the CDR3 is TGCGCCAGCAGCTTGGGGGCTAGCGGGAGCGGGGACATTCAGTACTTC.

The chain employs TRBV19 and TRBJ2-7; D gene unclear. CDR3 length: 14 residues. Trimming cost V 5 bases and J 6 bases, with 17 bases left between them. Germline V gene data show CDR1 as LNHDA and CDR2 as SQIVND (reference sequence). DNA for the CDR3: TGTGCCAGTAGTCCCCAAGCTCTCTCACGCGAGCAGTACTTC. It encodes CASSPQALSREQYF.

This chain uses TRBV14 with TRBJ2-5, with no clear D. V was pared by 4 bases and J by 1 base, with 7 bases between. CDR3 size: 13 residues. Germline CDR1 reads SGHDN; CDR2 reads FVKESK. CDR3: CASSRFSQETQYF. The CDR3 nucleotides read TGTGCCAGCAGCCGATTTTCCCAAGAGACCCAGTACTTC.

The rearrangement links TRBV5-8 to TRBJ2-5; a weak D match, TRBD1 (6 bases). From germline, CDR1 is SGHTS and CDR2 YDEGEE. The CDR3 covers 14 residues. V was pared by 2 bases and J by 5 bases, with 13 bases between. CDR3 sequence reads: CASSFSGAGETQYF. DNA for the CDR3: TGTGCCAGCAGCTTTTCAGGGGCAGGGGAGACCCAGTACTTC.

This chain links TRBV6-6 with TRBJ2-3; a possible D gene is TRBD2 (6 bases). This CDR3 has 15 amino acids. V was cut by 5 bases and J by 6 bases, with 18 bases left in between. Germline CDR1 is MNHNY and CDR2 is SVGAGI (reference sequence). CDR3 sequence: CASSKGRGLADTQYF. The CDR3, as DNA: TGTGCCAGCAGTAAAGGGCGGGGTCTAGCTGATACGCAGTATTTT.